These 7 T cell receptor beta chains came from one sample sequenced in a study of T cell responses to AZD1222 COVID-19 vaccine. The repertoire was sequenced with immunoSEQ multiplex PCR; TCRdb's copy has only in-frame clones and lacks some. The sample records 90,000 to 110,000 clones, around nine tenths being singletons. The sequencing here drew on peripheral blood, taken on day 0 of AZD1222 vaccination. Source of these receptors: an adult in good health.

The chain couples TRBV30 to TRBJ1-2; 8 bases are a match to TRBD1. The CDR3 runs to 13 residues. Unmatched junction bases numbered 2, after V lost 3 bases and J lost 2 bases. Germline CDR1 is GTSNPN and CDR2 is SVGIG (reference sequence). DNA of the CDR3: TGTGCCTGGAGAGGACAGGGCAACTATGGCTACACCTTC. Protein sequence: CAWRGQGNYGYTF.

V gene TRBV4-3 combines with J gene TRBJ2-6; possible D gene TRBD1, 6 bases. Trimming left V 4 bases short and J 4 bases short, with 11 bases between. CDR1 is LGHNA and CDR2 is YSLEER in the germline V gene. The CDR3 is 15 residues long. This CDR3 reads CASSPERGGANVLTF. The DNA of the CDR3 is TGCGCCAGCAGCCCCGAAAGGGGGGGGGCCAACGTCCTGACTTTC.

This clone occurred a few times. The chain employs TRBV5-1 and TRBJ2-2; 10 bases agree with TRBD1. CDR3 size: 16 residues. V lost 4 bases and J lost 4; bases outside the gene matches: 7. Germline assignment: CDR1 SGHRS and CDR2 YFSETQ. Written as DNA, the CDR3 is TGCGCCAGCAGCATCCGGACAGGGGGAGGCACCGGGGAGCTGTTTTTT. Amino acids: CASSIRTGGGTGELFF.

This clone was counted a few times. The chain employs TRBV10-1 and TRBJ2-1; 10 nucleotides align to TRBD2. The CDR3 has 18 residues. Germline CDR1 reads WNHNN; CDR2 reads SYGVQD (reference sequence). The V and J ends lost 0 bases and 0 bases, in that order; junction bases with no gene match: 5. CDR3 sequence: CASSESGAGGISYNEQFF. CDR3 bases: TGCGCCAGCAGTGAGTCAGGAGCGGGAGGGATCTCCTACAATGAGCAGTTCTTC.

The CDR3 loop is CASSQGQWNTGELFF. Here the CDR3 DNA reads TGTGCCAGCAGCCAGGGACAGTGGAACACCGGGGAGCTGTTTTTT. V usage is TRBV4-2 and J usage is TRBJ2-2; 7 bases map to TRBD1. The CDR3 runs 15 residues. Trimming took 3 bases from V and 1 from J; bases not matched to a gene: 2. CDR1 and CDR2 (germline): LGHNA, YNFKEQ.

The CDR3, as DNA: TGTGCCAGCAGTGATGGAGTAGGAGAGCAGTTCTTC. Translation: CASSDGVGEQFF. The chain uses TRBV2 and TRBJ2-1; D is uncertain. The CDR3 is 12 amino acids. CDR1 SNHLY and CDR2 FYNNEI come from the germline V gene. V was cut by 3 bases and J by 10 bases, with 10 bases left in between.

The chain links TRBV4-1 to TRBJ1-4; possible D gene TRBD1, 6 bases. The V end was cut by 7 bases, the J end by 8 bases, with 17 bases between. Germline values: CDR1 MGHRA, CDR2 YSYEKL. The CDR3 has 14 amino acids. The CDR3 sequence is CASTALQGEEKLFF. CDR3 bases: TGCGCCAGCACAGCCCTACAGGGTGAAGAAAAACTGTTTTTT.